This entry concerns a single T cell receptor (beta chain). This clone was counted a few times. Its cognate antigen has yet to be identified. The input lacks base qualities; no much larger clone sits a single base away. The cohort consisted of 600 to 700 healthy bone marrow donors. At the time of sampling, all cohort members were nominally healthy, though unrecorded immune exposures were likely present. The donor was CMV seropositive and was included in the group of some 290 seropositive cohort members. Every donor gave a peripheral blood sample, and the peripheral blood mononuclear cells from that sample were used for TCR beta sequencing. The Qiagen DNeasy Blood Extraction Kit was used to extract genomic DNA from the blood cell samples. The data were obtained in a study of cytomegalovirus exposure and HLA in healthy donors (dated by TCRdb to 2016 to 2017). In terms of the full investigation: In an earlier analysis of 587 of the donors, around 300 Gb of sequence data and approximately 120 million unique TCR beta sequences from 180 million or so T cells were reported. Roughly 300 gigabases of sequencing data and tens of millions of unique TCR sequences were included in an early release covering about 600 HLA-typed donors. Of the roughly 400 genotyped donors, approximately 83% fell in the genetic ancestry cluster associated with self-reported Caucasian donors. The study aimed to test whether signatures of past pathogen exposure could be identified by cataloging public T cell receptors. The study profiled the T cell repertoires of some 610 subjects by immunosequencing and related them to cytomegalovirus serostatus. Along with the approximately 700-subject first cohort, a separate validation cohort of over a hundred different subjects was used. To predict cytomegalovirus infection status, the study combined high-throughput TCR immunosequencing, statistical association of individual TCRs with disease status, and machine learning. To study patterns of TCR occurrence, a later analysis re-analyzed previously published TCR beta repertoires from 666 donors and added high-resolution HLA genotyping. The later analysis used no new phenotypic data to find candidate immune exposures, relying instead on TCR beta sequences and their occurrence across donors. An earlier analysis of 587 of the donors used high-throughput TCR beta sequencing to judge whether each TCR beta V gene segment behaved as functional or pseudogenic. Donor age, sex, ethnicity and CMV serostatus were collected together with the repertoire data. Genome-wide SNP genotypes for about 55% of the roughly 670 donors were used in a later genetic analysis, which treated that subset as a discovery cohort. Every repertoire in the discovery cohort had been generated on one and the same sequencing platform. HLA typing included class I and class II loci at four-digit resolution. Typing coverage differed by locus: A, B, C, DRB1 and DQB1 were typed in roughly 629-630 donors, DQA1 in 522, DPA1 in some 610, and DPB1 in 450 to 490. Four or five DR-DQ haplotypes were handled as single units for association and clustering, since linkage in the cohort was strong. On average, about 240,000 unique TCR beta nucleotide sequences were sequenced per donor among a few hundred genotyped donors of the cohort, with 15% to 20% of those sequences being non-productive. What the research found in general, with its limitations: According to a later genetic analysis, donors in an Asian-associated ancestry cluster had fewer N-insertions in productive TCRs than the roughly 660-donor mean. A later analysis found that TCR association rates varied across HLA loci, with DRB1 alleles showing the most associated TCRs and HLA-C alleles the fewest. A further reported finding was that TCR beta sequences accurately predicted the HLA-A and HLA-B alleles for most subjects in the first cohort. In a later analysis, 15,000 to 20,000 TCR beta sequences were associated with specific HLA alleles at a false discovery rate of 0.05. An earlier analysis of 587 of the donors showed that most TCR beta V segments appeared in productive rearrangements either about 87% or about 30% of the time, which broadly matched IMGT annotations. Strong co-occurrence of HLA alleles, especially DR and DQ, made assigning TCR associations to individual alleles difficult. A few of the identified cytomegalovirus-associated TCR beta chains were confirmed in vitro to be specific for cytomegalovirus antigens. In a later genetic analysis, a missense DCLRE1C variant was associated with V-gene and J-gene trimming of TCR beta chains, and the association was replicated in an independent cohort. Most CMV-associated TCR beta chains appeared to be HLA-restricted in a later analysis, and the HLA associations seemed to be driven largely by CMV exposure. Presence/absence analyses assumed roughly uniform sequencing depth across donors, an assumption that may not hold. Some IMGT-functional V segments, including TRBV6-2 and TRBV6-3, could not be told apart with the 87-base-pair reads, so those segments were excluded. Across donors, most TCR sequences were observed very rarely, whereas some public TCRs were present in many individuals. Because HLA typing was unavailable for some donors at each locus, only the typed subset was used in association tests. For the cohort, immune exposure information was limited to CMV serostatus. The authors suggested that the approach could potentially be generalized to other disease states and immunological phenotypes. In a later analysis, several top co-occurrence clusters were reported to appear linked to parvovirus B19, influenza, CMV and Epstein-Barr virus. The cohort was sequenced for TCR beta chains only, and without alpha or paired-chain data the features that could be detected were limited. The earlier analysis of fewer than 750 of the donors excluded about 16 rarely observed V segments, including chromosome 9 orphons, because counts were too low. The sequencing pipeline was judged likely to have produced a cluster of highly shared sequence variants as a technical artifact. In both the original and validation cohorts, the classifier was reported to diagnose cytomegalovirus status with high specificity and sensitivity. The study gave a list of about 160 TCR beta chains associated with cytomegalovirus. In a later analysis, HLA-associated TCR beta chains were found to be more clonally expanded and to have lower generation probabilities than equally common non-associated chains. Correlated functional status among segregating V segments might reflect linkage disequilibrium, but an unknown experimental factor could not be ruled out.

The germline V gene encodes CDR1 MNHNS and CDR2 SASEGT. V gives up 3 bases and J gives up 0 bases, and the segment between their germline ends measures 5 bases. The CDR3 starts with the cysteine, ends with the phenylalanine, and has 13 residues. The CDR3 DNA has 39 bases and is translated from base 1. The library was generated by the immunoSEQ multiplex PCR assay. A mixture of 60 forward primers for TCR Vbeta segments and 13 reverse primers for TCR Jbeta segments was used in the multiplex PCR. The CDR3 region of rearranged TCR beta genes was amplified from genomic DNA with a multiplex PCR assay. The Illumina HiSeq System was used to sequence the amplified TCR beta libraries as 87-base-pair reads. For the original study's pipeline: A later analysis tallied 75 million to 85 million unique TCR beta chains across the 666 repertoires, and about 12 million of those chains were shared by two or more donors. Raw reads were error-corrected and collapsed into unique sequences with a nearest-neighbor algorithm that merged closely related sequences to remove PCR and sequencing errors. CDR3 sequences were aligned to IMGT reference sequences to assign V, D and J gene segments. For a sequence to be retained, a match of at least six nucleotides to both a V gene segment and a J gene segment was required. A rearrangement was called productive if the CDR3 had no stop codons and remained in frame with V and J, and every other rearrangement was called non-productive. CDR3 was defined by IMGT convention, running from the second conserved V-encoded cysteine to the conserved J-encoded phenylalanine. Sequences without an unambiguous match to a single V gene segment were excluded from the earlier analysis of 587 of the donors. An earlier analysis of some 610 of the donors called V segments functional above 56.7% productive rearrangements and segregating when the between-donor standard deviation exceeded 5%. To diagnose cytomegalovirus status from the catalog of TCR beta chain sequences, a statistical classification framework was built. A later analysis assigned V and J genes by comparing TCR nucleotide sequences with IMGT/GENE-DB human TR gene sequences. Using the TCRdist pipeline, a later analysis assigned CDR3 sequences along with most-parsimonious VDJ recombination scenarios. In a later analysis, every TCR beta chain was defined by the combination of its CDR3 amino acid sequence and its V-gene family, and reads without a unique V-gene family were dropped. To address suspected cross-contamination and a sequencing artifact, a later analysis removed some 620 highly shared, low-generation-probability nucleotide sequences. A later analysis calculated a clonal expansion index for each public chain from normalized within-repertoire ranks of inferred template counts. In a later analysis, generation probabilities were computed using a VDJ recombination model fitted to out-of-frame rearrangements, and the results were checked against IGoR. In a later analysis, TCR-TCR, TCR-HLA and TCR-CMV co-occurrence was scored with hypergeometric tests, and a repertoire-size bias correction was applied to TCR pairs. To estimate false discovery rates, a later analysis permuted the HLA or CMV assignments 20 times. In a later analysis, co-occurring TCRs were grouped using DBSCAN, and TCRdist sequence similarity was added for clustering within HLA-allele-positive subsets. Repertoires with fewer than 30,000 or more than 120,000 public chains, plus five repertoires with anomalous nucleotide sharing, were excluded from co-occurrence clustering. TCRdb mirrors the immuneACCESS table, restricted to in-frame sequences. Some clones are absent from its copies; in checked studies, under half trace to an unresolved V gene, and the reason for the others is unknown. The V and J calls and the clone size are those of that table, but D and trimming were determined from the DNA. The sample table shows approximately 150,000 clones, and over 65% are seen once. 4.5% to 5% of the sample belongs to the ten largest clones.

Rearrangement joined TRBV6-1 to TRBJ1-1; the D gene is not confidently resolved. The sequenced sample was PBMCs. This receptor was identified in a man aged 18-30 years in good health and CMV-seropositive. The CDR3 region has the sequence CASSDFMNTEAFF. DNA sequence: TGTGCCAGCAGTGACTTTATGAACACTGAAGCTTTCTTT.